This entry concerns a single TCR beta chain. Which antigen it targets is not known. No much larger clone exists at a distance of one base, and base qualities are not known. The method behind the library was PCR. The data were produced on an Illumina HiSeq 2500. TCR libraries were prepared with molecular barcoding, using unique molecular identifiers to normalize TCRbeta repertoire quantification. TCRdb's own reprocessing of the public reads used fastp at Q25 and MiXCR and kept productive beta chains. Entries are consolidated by CDR3 protein sequence, retaining the most common genes and DNA. Present in this sample are 400,000 to 500,000 distinct CDR3 sequences, about a tenth of which were seen just once. The ten largest account for 4.5% to 7% of the sample. The germline V gene (reference sequence) yields LNHNV for CDR1 and YYDKDF for CDR2. The trim is 8 bases for V and 8 bases for J, with a gap of 19 bases between the germline ends. Including the terminal cysteine and phenylalanine, the CDR3 comprises 14 residues. The read is trimmed to its CDR3 DNA, 42 bases read in frame from base 1.

This sample stems from a study of T-cell reconstitution after alpha-beta-depleted transplantation in children (dated by TCRdb to about 2016). Notes on the research overall: Using TCR repertoire profiling, the study followed T-cell immune reconstitution in a quantitative way in children after TCRalphabeta/CD19-depleted allogeneic hematopoietic cell transplantation.

This clonotype originated in a human donor who donated a stem cell graft to a child with acute myeloid leukemia. The sample in question was PBMCs from the stem cell graft donor, obtained from the stem cell graft. The sequence joins TRBV15 to TRBJ2-1, with a tentative D gene TRBD2 over 7 matching bases. The DNA sequence follows: TGTGCCACCGTACCGGGGGGCCAATTCCATGAGCAGTTCTTC. Its protein product is CATVPGGQFHEQFF.